This T cell receptor beta chain originates from a study of Graves' ophthalmopathy and Graves' hyperthyroidism. Study information: Researchers classed hyperthyroidism as stable given no ophthalmopathy within 18 months of follow-up. Study outcomes and limitations: Detection in blood was also observed for most expanded thyroid clonotypes above 0.001 frequency.

The CDR3 spans 15 residues. Germline V lookup: CDR1 ENHRY, CDR2 SYGVKD. The V and J ends lost 6 bases and 0 bases respectively, with 14 bases between them. This clonotype came up once. Its antigen remains unidentified. The authors amplified TCR beta CDR3 regions from RNA transcripts. RT-PCR with HTBI primers came first, then second-round multiplex PCR. Each CDR3 protein is one row after TCRdb ran MiXCR on the multiplex PCR reads. Of about 1.1 million distinct CDR3 sequences detected, 36% appear once; the ten largest clones hold approximately 12%. The TCR sequence derives from an adult man with Graves' hyperthyroidism. The sequenced sample was peripheral blood or thyroid tissue (not recorded which). The rearrangement uses TRBV10-3 and TRBJ1-1; D is unresolved. CDR3 coding DNA: TGTGCCATCAGCGACTCAGGTACCATGAACACTGAAGCTTTCTTT. This gives the protein CAISDSGTMNTEAFF.